This TCR beta chain emerged from a study of human thymus T cells. Findings and limits, study-wide: Related research found strongly overlapping thymic repertoires in unrelated individuals.

CDR3 size: 17 residues. Per germline, CDR1 SGHRS and CDR2 YFSETQ. V lost 6 bases, J lost 1 base, and 15 bases stayed unmatched. Thymus tissue for the work was resected from patients undergoing corrective heart surgery. The table came from immunoSEQ multiplex PCR; TCRdb's copy has only in-frame clones and leaves some out. Of about 78,000 clones listed, around 96% are singletons. A word on this clone: Its matching antigen is unknown.

This TCR came from a boy younger than two with a congenital heart defect but otherwise immunologically healthy. The sequenced sample was thymus tissue. The V call is TRBV5-1, the J call TRBJ1-1; 7 positions agree with TRBD1. The CDR3: CASTGPTLGQTNTEAFF. The CDR3 nucleotides read TGCGCCAGCACCGGCCCAACTCTGGGACAGACGAACACTGAAGCTTTCTTT.